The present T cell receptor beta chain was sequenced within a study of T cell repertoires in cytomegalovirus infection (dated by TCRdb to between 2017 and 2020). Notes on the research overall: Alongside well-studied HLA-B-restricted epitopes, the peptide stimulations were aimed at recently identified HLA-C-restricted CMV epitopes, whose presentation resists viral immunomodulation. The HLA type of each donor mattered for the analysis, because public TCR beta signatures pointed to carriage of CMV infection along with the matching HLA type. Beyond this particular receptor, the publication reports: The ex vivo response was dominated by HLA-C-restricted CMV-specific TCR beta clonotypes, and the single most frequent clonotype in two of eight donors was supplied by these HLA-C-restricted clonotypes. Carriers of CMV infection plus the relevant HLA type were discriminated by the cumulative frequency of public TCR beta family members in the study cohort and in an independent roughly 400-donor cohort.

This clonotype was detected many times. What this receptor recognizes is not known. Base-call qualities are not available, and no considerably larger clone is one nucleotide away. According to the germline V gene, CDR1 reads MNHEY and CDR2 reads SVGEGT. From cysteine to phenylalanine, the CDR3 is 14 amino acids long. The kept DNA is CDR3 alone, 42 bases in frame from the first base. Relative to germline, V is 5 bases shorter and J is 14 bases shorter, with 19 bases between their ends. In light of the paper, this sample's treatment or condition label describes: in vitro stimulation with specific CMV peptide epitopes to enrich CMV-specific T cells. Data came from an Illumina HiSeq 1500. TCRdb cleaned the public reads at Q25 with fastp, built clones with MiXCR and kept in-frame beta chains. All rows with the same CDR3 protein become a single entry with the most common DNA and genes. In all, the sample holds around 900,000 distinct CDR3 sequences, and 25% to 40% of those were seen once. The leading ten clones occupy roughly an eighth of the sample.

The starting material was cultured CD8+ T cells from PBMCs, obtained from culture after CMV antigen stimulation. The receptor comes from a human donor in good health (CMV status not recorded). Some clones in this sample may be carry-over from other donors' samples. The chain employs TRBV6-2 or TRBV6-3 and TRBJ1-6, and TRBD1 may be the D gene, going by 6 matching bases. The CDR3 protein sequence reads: CASSDRTGQGSLHF. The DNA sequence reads TGTGCCAGCAGTGACAGGACCGGGCAGGGGTCCCTCCACTTT.